This T cell receptor beta chain was sequenced for a study of T cell responses to AZD1222 COVID-19 vaccine. Study-wide results and caveats: Donors were mostly white British, more females; clonal diversity possibly underestimated. Repertoire collection took place solely once the T cell response had peaked. Reportedly, nearly half of unique spike TCRs recognized epitopes outside B.1.351/B.1.1.7 mutations. Receipt of two AZD1222 doses was followed by a rise in Spike-specific TCR breadth and depth.

Measured with immunoSEQ multiplex PCR; TCRdb has only the in-frame clones, and not every one. Counted here are some 150,000 clones, around nine tenths occurring once; the ten biggest clones make up more than 3%. Comments on this clone: Its matching antigen is unknown.

The germline V gene encodes CDR1 SQVTM and CDR2 ANQGSEA. V was pared by 4 bases and J by 1 base, with 3 bases of the junction left unmatched. The CDR3 sequence is 13 residues long. The chain is built from TRBV29-1 and TRBJ2-7; TRBD1 matches at 8 bases. The sequencing used peripheral blood, collected 28 days after the second AZD1222 dose. The clonotype comes from an adult who received the AZD1222 COVID-19 vaccine. CDR3 protein: CSVARTGSYEQYF. In nucleotides, the CDR3 is TGCAGCGTTGCTAGGACAGGGTCCTACGAGCAGTACTTC.